This T cell receptor (beta chain) was identified during a study of blood T cells in healthy people across ages. Samples had at least 7 million PBMCs isolated from them. V lost 5 bases and J lost 11; bases outside the gene matches: 14. The CDR3 length is 16 residues. CDR1 SEHNR and CDR2 FQNEAQ come from the germline V gene (reference sequence). PCR was performed a second time for about 7 to 12 cycles using a sample-barcoded 5' primer and a J-beta primer mix. Every single cDNA molecule received a tag from a template-switch adaptor with 12 random nucleotides. TCRdb recomputed calls from the 5' RACE reads with MiXCR, one row per CDR3 protein. Among some 1.4 million distinct CDR3 sequences, around 42% were seen once, and the ten largest hold approximately 7.9%.

Specimen: blood. The clonotype comes from a woman under 30 in good health. The genes are TRBV7-9 and TRBJ2-5; 13 positions agree with TRBD2. The CDR3, as DNA: TGTGCCAGCAGCCCGCGGGTGGGACTAGCGGGATTTGAGCAGTACTTC. This gives the protein CASSPRVGLAGFEQYF. The full variable domain, completed using reference TRBV7-9 and TRBJ2-5, is DTGVSQNPRHKITKRGQNVTFRCDPISEHNRLYWYRQTLGQGPEFLTYFQNEAQLEKSRLLSDRFSAERPKGSFSTLEIQRTEQGDSAMYLCASSPRVGLAGFEQYFGPGTRLLVL.